One T cell receptor (beta chain) is described in this entry. Its antigen is not identified. These data are taken from a study of cytotoxic CD8 clonotypes in ibrutinib-treated CLL. Overall study results and limits: Contraction or stability on treatment characterized the public clonotypes, which were uncommon.

Per germline, CDR1 MNHNS and CDR2 SASEGT. Trimming removed 10 bases at V and 6 bases at J, with 22 bases between. The CDR3 totals 14 residues. Genomic DNA in an amount of around 2.2 micrograms was extracted from cryopreserved PBMCs and used for the preparation of TCR beta libraries. Clones were read by immunoSEQ multiplex PCR, and TCRdb kept only the in-frame ones, dropping some. The table records 250,000 to 350,000 clones, approximately 76% of them present only once. Sequencing used PBMCs, obtained at disease progression, from a patient treated with ibrutinib. The source of this sequence is a human donor with chronic lymphocytic leukemia. The chain couples TRBV6-1 to TRBJ2-7, with a possible D match to TRBD2 (5 bases). The CDR3 nucleotides read TGTGCCATCCAGAGACGGGAAATGGGAACCGAGCAGTACTTC. This translates into CAIQRREMGTEQYF.